This record covers a single TCR beta chain. The antigen is unknown. CDR3 length equals 15 residues. Germline V gene lookup returns CDR1 SQVTM and CDR2 ANQGSEA. V trimming: 3 bases; J trimming: 5 bases; junction bases outside the gene matches: 9. The data were taken from a study of T cell repertoires in ileal Crohn's disease. Study-wide context: At surgery, about 38% of patients smoked, with median disease duration roughly 8.3 years. Points from the study as a whole: Sorted CD8 T cells held more high-frequency clones than CD4. Clonality above 26.8% at surgery always came with endoscopic recurrence.

Per sample, roughly 0.45 micrograms of biopsy DNA were TCRB immunosequenced. This table comes from immunoSEQ multiplex PCR, and its TCRdb copy is limited to in-frame clones, with some not included. The sample has 15,000 or so clones, 93% seen once. The clonotype was recovered from an adult with Crohn's disease. Sequenced: ileal tissue. The chain carries TRBV29-1 and TRBJ2-3; TRBD2 matches at 9 bases. The CDR3 coding sequence is TGCAGCGTTGAGGCTAGCGGGGTAAGGGGAGATACGCAGTATTTT. Translated: CSVEASGVRGDTQYF.